This T cell receptor (beta chain) was retrieved from a study of T-cell memory formation after mild COVID-19. Study-level information: Clusters were largely donor specific. Findings and caveats of the study: From day 15 to 85, contracting clones were balanced between CD4 and CD8, whereas later expanders leaned toward CD4+.

Trimming cost V 1 base and J 9 bases, with 19 bases left between them. The CDR3 has 16 amino acids. In germline, CDR1 is SGHTA, CDR2 FQGNSA. With respect to this clonotype: The antigen remains undetermined.

Libraries for TCRalpha and TCRbeta carried sample barcodes and unique molecular identifiers via 5'RACE. TCRdb re-analysed the 5' RACE reads in MiXCR, keeping a single row per CDR3 protein. Of a few hundred thousand distinct CDR3 sequences listed, 15% to 20% are singletons. Specimen: PBMCs or a T cell subset sorted from them (not recorded which). The gene calls are TRBV7-2 and TRBJ2-1; D possibly matches TRBD1 or TRBD2 (5 bases each). The sequence was obtained from a man aged 18-30 years who had mild COVID-19 (a few samples of this study predate the infection). Cell type and time point are not known. CDR3 loop: CASSLDRTWGLGEQFF. The CDR3 DNA reads as TGTGCCAGCAGCTTAGATAGGACCTGGGGGTTAGGTGAGCAGTTCTTC.